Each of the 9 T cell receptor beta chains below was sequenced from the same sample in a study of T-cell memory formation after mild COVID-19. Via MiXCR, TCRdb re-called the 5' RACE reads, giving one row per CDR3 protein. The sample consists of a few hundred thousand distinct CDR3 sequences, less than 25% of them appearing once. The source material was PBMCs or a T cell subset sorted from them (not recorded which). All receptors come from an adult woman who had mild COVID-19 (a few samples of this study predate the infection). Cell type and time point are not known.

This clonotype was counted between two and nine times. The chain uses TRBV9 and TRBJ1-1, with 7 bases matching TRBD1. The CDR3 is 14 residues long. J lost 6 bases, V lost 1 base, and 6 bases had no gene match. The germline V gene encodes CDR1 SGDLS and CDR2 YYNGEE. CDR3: CASSVSTGVPEAFF. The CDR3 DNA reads TGTGCCAGCAGCGTAAGTACAGGGGTCCCTGAAGCTTTCTTT.

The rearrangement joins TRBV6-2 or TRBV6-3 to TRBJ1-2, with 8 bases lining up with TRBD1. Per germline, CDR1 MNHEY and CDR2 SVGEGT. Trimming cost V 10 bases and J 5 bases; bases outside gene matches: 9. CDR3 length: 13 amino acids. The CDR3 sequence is CAIQSGGSYGYTF. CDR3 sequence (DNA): TGTGCCATCCAGTCAGGGGGCTCATATGGCTACACCTTC.

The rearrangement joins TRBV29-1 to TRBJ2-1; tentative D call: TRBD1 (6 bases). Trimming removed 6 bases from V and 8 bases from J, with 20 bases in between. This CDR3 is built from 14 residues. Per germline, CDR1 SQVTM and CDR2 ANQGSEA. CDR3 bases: TGCAGCGTACTCTCAGGGGCTGGAAGGGATGAGCAGTTCTTC. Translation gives CSVLSGAGRDEQFF.

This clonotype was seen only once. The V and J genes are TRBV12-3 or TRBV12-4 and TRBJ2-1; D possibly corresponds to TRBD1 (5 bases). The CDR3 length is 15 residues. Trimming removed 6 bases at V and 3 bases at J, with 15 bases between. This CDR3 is CASSPTPGFYNEQFF. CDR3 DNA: TGTGCCAGCAGCCCTACCCCAGGGTTCTACAATGAGCAGTTCTTC.

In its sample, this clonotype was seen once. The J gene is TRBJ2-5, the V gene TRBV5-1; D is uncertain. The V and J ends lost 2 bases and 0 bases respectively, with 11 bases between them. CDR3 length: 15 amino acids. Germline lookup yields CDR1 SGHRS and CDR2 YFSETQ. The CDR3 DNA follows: TGCGCCAGCAGCTTTGGTGCAGGATACCAAGAGACCCAGTACTTC. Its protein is CASSFGAGYQETQYF.

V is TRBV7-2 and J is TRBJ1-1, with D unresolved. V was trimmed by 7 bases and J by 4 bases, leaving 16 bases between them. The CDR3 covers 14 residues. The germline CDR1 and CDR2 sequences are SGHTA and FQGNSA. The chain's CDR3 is CASIRSGGPTEAFF. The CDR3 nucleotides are TGTGCCAGCATAAGGTCGGGAGGTCCCACTGAAGCTTTCTTT.

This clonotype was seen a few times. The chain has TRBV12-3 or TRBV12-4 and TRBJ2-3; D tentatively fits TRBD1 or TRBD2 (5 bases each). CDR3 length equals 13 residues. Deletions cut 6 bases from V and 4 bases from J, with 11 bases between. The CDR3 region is CASSVGDPDTQYF. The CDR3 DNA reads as TGTGCCAGCAGCGTCGGGGACCCAGATACGCAGTATTTT.

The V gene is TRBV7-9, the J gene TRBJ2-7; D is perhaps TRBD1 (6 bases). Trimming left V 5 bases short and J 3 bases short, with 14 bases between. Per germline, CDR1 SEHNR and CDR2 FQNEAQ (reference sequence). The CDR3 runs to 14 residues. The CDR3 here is CASSPHRDNYEQYF. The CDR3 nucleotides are TGTGCCAGCAGCCCTCACCGGGACAACTACGAGCAGTACTTC.

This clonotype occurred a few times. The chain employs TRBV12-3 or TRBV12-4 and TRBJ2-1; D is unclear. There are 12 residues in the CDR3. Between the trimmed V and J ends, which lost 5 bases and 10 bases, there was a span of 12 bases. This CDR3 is CASSLFSREQFF. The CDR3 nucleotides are TGTGCCAGCAGTCTCTTTTCCCGGGAGCAGTTCTTC.